The entry that follows covers one TCR beta chain sequence. TCRdb's copy holds only in-frame clones and misses some; the assay was immunoSEQ multiplex PCR. The sample includes roughly 280,000 clones, 80% to 90% seen only once; the top ten take 2% to 3%. The V and J ends lost 6 bases and 10 bases, in that order; junction bases with no gene match: 13. The CDR3 contains 15 residues. Germline assignment: CDR1 MNHNY and CDR2 SVGAGI (reference sequence). This sample was included in a study of blood T cell repertoires in COVID-19. The V and J genes are TRBV6-6 and TRBJ2-1, with TRBD1 identical over 9 bases. The clonotype was recovered from a woman between 18 and 29 years old who had recovered from COVID-19. Sequenced material: PBMCs or T cells enriched from blood (not recorded which). The CDR3 DNA is TGTGCCAGCAGCCGGGACAGGGTGGTTTCAGGGGAGCAGTTCTTC. Translating it yields CASSRDRVVSGEQFF.